A single sample is the source of the 19 T cell receptor beta chains below, sequenced in a study of cytomegalovirus exposure and HLA in healthy donors. Researchers ran the PCR with 60 Vbeta and 13 Jbeta primers. This table comes from immunoSEQ multiplex PCR, and its TCRdb copy is limited to in-frame clones, with some not included. The sample shows approximately 160,000 clones, about 71% of them seen only once. Sequenced sample: PBMCs. The receptors stem from a man aged 50 or older in good health and CMV-seronegative.

The chain has TRBV6-5 and TRBJ2-7, with 7 bases fitting TRBD1. Germline trimming cut 6 bases from V and 2 bases from J; bases unmatched to any gene: 4. Germline V gene sequence: CDR1 MNHEY, CDR2 SVGAGI. The CDR3 length is 13 residues. CDR3 in DNA: TGTGCCAGCAGATCAGGGGGTCCCTACGAGCAGTACTTC. Translation: CASRSGGPYEQYF.

This sequence joins TRBV11-2 and TRBJ2-1, with TRBD2 matching 7 bases. The CDR3 consists of 15 residues. Germline CDR1 and CDR2: SGHAT and FQNNGV. Trimming cost V 1 base and J 4 bases; bases outside gene matches: 4. The chain's CDR3 is CASSLGAGYYNEQFF. The CDR3 DNA follows: TGTGCCAGCAGCTTAGGAGCGGGGTATTACAATGAGCAGTTCTTC. Full variable domain (outside the CDR3, taken from reference TRBV11-2 and TRBJ2-1): EAGVAQSPRYKIIEKRQSVAFWCNPISGHATLYWYQQILGQGPKLLIQFQNNGVVDDSQLPKDRFSAERLKGVDSTLKIQPAKLEDSAVYLCASSLGAGYYNEQFFGPGTRLTVL.

The chain uses TRBV2 and TRBJ2-4; unclear D gene. The CDR3 consists of 15 residues. V lost 6 bases to trimming and J lost 3 bases, with 15 bases between them. The germline CDR1 and CDR2 sequences are SNHLY and FYNNEI. The CDR3 sequence is CASRTGSGGKNIQYF. The CDR3 DNA reads TGTGCCAGCAGGACCGGATCCGGCGGCAAAAACATTCAGTACTTC.

The J gene is TRBJ2-5, the V gene TRBV15; 8 bases are shared with TRBD2. J was trimmed by 5 bases and V by 2 bases; bases with no gene match: 13. The length of the CDR3 is 17 residues. Germline CDR1 is LNHNV and CDR2 is YYDKDF (reference sequence). As DNA, the CDR3 is TGTGCCACCAGCAGAACCCCCCTACGGGGGGGCCAGGAGACCCAGTACTTC. Residues: CATSRTPLRGGQETQYF.

The chain links TRBV4-3 to TRBJ2-3, with D hard to call. Germline V CDR1 and CDR2: LGHNA, YSLEER. Trimming left V 1 base short and J 1 base short, with 3 bases between. CDR3 length equals 13 residues. The CDR3 DNA reads as TGCGCCAGCAGCCAAGTCGGCACAGATACGCAGTATTTT. It is translated as CASSQVGTDTQYF.

In its sample, this clone was seen a few times. This sequence joins TRBV2 and TRBJ2-5, with TRBD1 identical over 7 bases. The J call may be incorrect, as the DNA end agrees better with TRBJ2-7. The germline CDR1 and CDR2 sequences are SNHLY and FYNNEI. The CDR3 extends over 13 amino acids. The CDR3, as DNA: TGTGCCAGCGAGAGGGACAGTTTCTACGAGCAGTACTTC. Protein product: CASERDSFYEQYF.

V usage is TRBV2 and J usage is TRBJ2-7; 8 bases agree with TRBD2. The CDR3 is made up of 14 amino acids. V dropped 1 base and J dropped 5; count of bases not matched to a gene: 4. The V gene's germline CDR1 is SNHLY and CDR2 FYNNEI. The CDR3 nucleotides read TGTGCCAGCAGTGAAGGCGGGGGGTCTAACGAGCAGTACTTC. The encoded protein is CASSEGGGSNEQYF.

Only a few counts were recorded for this clone. Other DNA sequences in the same sample also yield this CDR3. The chain recombines TRBV5-1 with TRBJ1-4, with 8 positions matching TRBD1. The CDR3 is made up of 14 amino acids. Germline CDR1 SGHRS, CDR2 YFSETQ. The trim removed 4 bases at V and 5 bases at J, leaving 4 bases unmatched. The CDR3 bases are TGCGCCAGCAGCCTCCGACAGGGGAATGAAAAACTGTTTTTT. Protein sequence: CASSLRQGNEKLFF.

The V call is TRBV18, the J call TRBJ1-4; possible D gene TRBD1, 5 bases. The CDR3 runs 15 residues. Looked up from germline, CDR1 is KGHSH and CDR2 is LQKENI. V was clipped by 4 bases and J by 4 bases, with 13 bases between them. The CDR3: CASSRKGPLNEKLFF. CDR3 sequence (DNA): TGTGCCAGCTCACGTAAGGGGCCTCTTAATGAAAAACTGTTTTTT.

Only a few counts were recorded for this clone. The gene calls are TRBV28 and TRBJ1-2; tentatively, D is TRBD1 (5 bases). Trimming removed 0 bases from V and 8 bases from J, with 13 bases in between. The CDR3 extends over 14 amino acids. Germline V gene data show CDR1 as MDHEN and CDR2 as SYDVKM. CDR3 DNA: TGTGCCAGCAGTTTATGGGTCAGGGTCTCGGGCTACACCTTC. As protein: CASSLWVRVSGYTF.

V usage is TRBV5-1 and J usage is TRBJ2-3, with D possibly being TRBD1 (6 bases). V lost 3 bases and J lost 2, with 16 bases in between. From germline, CDR1 is SGHRS and CDR2 YFSETQ. The CDR3 extends over 16 amino acids. In DNA form, the CDR3 reads TGCGCCAGCAGCTCTACGCCCAGGGGTGCCACAGATACGCAGTATTTT. Its protein is CASSSTPRGATDTQYF.

This chain connects TRBV13 to TRBJ2-6, with D tentatively TRBD1 (6 bases). Germline-derived CDR1 and CDR2 are PRHDT and FYEKMQ (reference sequence). The CDR3 is 16 amino acids. V dropped 5 bases and J dropped 0 bases, with 11 bases sitting between them. CDR3 residues: CASSPQGISGANVLTF. CDR3 bases: TGTGCCAGCAGCCCCCAGGGGATCTCTGGGGCCAACGTCCTGACTTTC. The complete variable domain, with remaining parts taken from reference TRBV13 and TRBJ2-6, reads AAGVIQSPRHLIKEKRETATLKCYPIPRHDTVYWYQQGPGQDPQFLISFYEKMQSDKGSIPDRFSAQQFSDYHSELNMSSLELGDSALYFCASSPQGISGANVLTFGAGSRLTVL.

The sample holds a few counts of this clone. The gene calls are TRBV5-1 and TRBJ1-6, with D tentatively TRBD1 (5 bases). The CDR3 is 16 amino acids. The V end lost 1 base, the J end lost 8 bases, and 16 bases lay between the germline ends. Germline lookup yields CDR1 SGHRS and CDR2 YFSETQ. In DNA form, the CDR3 reads TGCGCCAGCAGCTTGTTTAAGGCGACAGATTATTCACCCCTCCACTTT. Residues: CASSLFKATDYSPLHF.

The chain carries TRBV9 and TRBJ1-4; TRBD1 aligns across 7 bases. The CDR3 has 14 amino acids. V shed 4 bases, J shed 5 bases, and the junction held 5 bases outside the gene matches. CDR1 is SGDLS, CDR2 YYNGEE, per germline. CDR3 bases: TGTGCCAGCAGCCGGACAGGAGTCAATGAAAAACTGTTTTTT. Its translation is CASSRTGVNEKLFF.

This clone was seen only a few times. The chain joins TRBV5-1 to TRBJ2-7, with TRBD1 identical over 10 bases. In germline, CDR1 is SGHRS, CDR2 YFSETQ. V was clipped by 0 bases and J by 2 bases; unmatched bases: 8. This CDR3 is built from 17 residues. DNA for the CDR3: TGCGCCAGCAGCTTGGATTTGTCGGGGACAGGGGCCTACGAGCAGTACTTC. Amino acids: CASSLDLSGTGAYEQYF.

V usage is TRBV6-1 and J usage is TRBJ1-4; tentative D call: TRBD1 (6 bases). Trimming removed 8 bases at V and 11 bases at J, with 15 bases between. The CDR3 totals 12 residues. The germline V gene has CDR1 MNHNS and CDR2 SASEGT. Written as DNA, the CDR3 is TGTGCCAGCGGGGGCCTCGGGGAGAAACTGTTTTTT. Its translation is CASGGLGEKLFF.

V is TRBV19 and J is TRBJ1-3; D unresolved. V gave up 3 bases and J gave up 0 bases, with 15 bases separating them. The CDR3 is made up of 17 amino acids. Germline CDR1 and CDR2: LNHDA and SQIVND (reference sequence). This chain's CDR3 is CASSMNRVSGSGNTIYF. CDR3 coding DNA: TGTGCCAGTAGTATGAATCGGGTTTCCGGCTCTGGAAACACCATATATTTT.

The V gene is TRBV29-1, the J gene TRBJ1-2; no definite D call. V lost 4 bases and J 4 bases, leaving 10 bases between the germline ends. CDR1 is SQVTM and CDR2 is ANQGSEA in the germline V gene. The CDR3 runs to 12 residues. The CDR3 nucleotides are TGCAGCGTTGGGGAGGGAAGCTATGGCTACACCTTC. This translates into CSVGEGSYGYTF.

CDR3 in amino acids: CASSYGTVYEQYF. The CDR3 DNA follows: TGTGCCAGCAGTTACGGCACAGTCTACGAGCAGTACTTC. This chain joins TRBV6-5 and TRBJ2-7, with D hard to call. Trimming shortened V by 2 bases and J by 3 bases, and 8 bases separated the two germline ends. Germline V gene data show CDR1 as MNHEY and CDR2 as SVGAGI. The CDR3 extends over 13 amino acids.